The clone carrying this T cell receptor (beta chain) was found many times. Template material for amplifying TCR beta CDR3 regions consisted of RNA transcripts. First-round RT-PCR of the TCR CDR3 relied on the HTBI primer set. TCRdb recomputed calls from the multiplex PCR reads with MiXCR, one row per CDR3 protein. The sample lists around 760,000 distinct CDR3 sequences, roughly a third occurring once. The data originate from a study of T cells in Graves' hyperthyroidism and ophthalmopathy. At the level of the study: Any treatment followed the collection of peripheral blood at initial diagnosis.

CDR1 and CDR2 (germline): DFQATT, SNEGSKA (reference sequence). The CDR3 runs 11 residues. Between the trimmed V and J ends, which lost 6 bases and 7 bases, there was a span of 12 bases. The diagnostic basis comprised clinical symptoms, serum thyroxine and TRAb, thyroid ultrasound and orbital computed tomography. The sequenced material came from blood. The J gene is TRBJ1-2, the V gene TRBV20-1; D is perhaps TRBD1 (5 bases). This sequence was found in a woman between 40 and 50 years old with Graves' hyperthyroidism. The CDR3 sequence: CSAGVWRGYTF. The CDR3 nucleotides are TGCAGTGCAGGGGTATGGCGTGGCTACACCTTC.